Shown below are 6 T cell receptor beta chains from a single sample sequenced in a study of blood T cell repertoires in COVID-19. Repertoires were generated with immunoSEQ multiplex PCR, while TCRdb's copy carries only in-frame clones and drops some. Of more than 95,000 clones in the sample, roughly nine tenths were seen once. The sequenced sample was peripheral blood. The origin of the receptors is a woman aged 80 or over in a cohort sampled during active COVID-19.

The CDR3 region has the DNA TGCACCAGCAGCCAAGATCCCCACCGGGACTCGAACGGAGATACGCAGTATTTT. As protein: CTSSQDPHRDSNGDTQYF. The J gene is TRBJ2-3, the V gene TRBV1; the table's D call TRBD2 went unverified against the DNA. TRBV1 is a pseudogene locus. The CDR3 runs to 18 residues.

The CDR3 sequence is CASSQTGTQYF. The DNA of the CDR3 is TGTGCCAGCAGCCAGACAGGAACGCAGTATTTT. The chain couples TRBV3-1 (or the pseudogene TRBV3-2) to TRBJ2-3; a weak D match, TRBD1 (6 bases). This CDR3 comprises 11 residues. Germline CDR1 and CDR2: LGHDT and YNNKEL (reference sequence). The V end lost 3 bases, the J end lost 9 bases, and 7 bases lay between the germline ends.

The genes are TRBV3-1 (or the pseudogene TRBV3-2) and TRBJ2-5, with TRBD1 matching 7 bases. V was clipped by 4 bases and J by 4 bases; unmatched bases: 9. The germline V gene encodes CDR1 LGHDT and CDR2 YNNKEL (reference sequence). CDR3 size: 15 residues. The CDR3 protein is CASSPRQGQGETQYF. DNA for the CDR3: TGTGCCAGCAGCCCTCGACAGGGTCAAGGAGAGACCCAGTACTTC.

The chain employs TRBV6-5 and TRBJ2-1, with D unclear. The length of the CDR3 is 11 residues. Germline lookup yields CDR1 MNHEY and CDR2 SVGAGI. V was clipped by 6 bases and J by 7 bases, with 7 bases between them. The CDR3 is CASSNTNEQFF. CDR3 in DNA: TGTGCCAGCAGCAACACGAATGAGCAGTTCTTC.

The chain uses TRBV3-1 (or the pseudogene TRBV3-2) and TRBJ2-5; 9 positions agree with TRBD2. CDR1 and CDR2 (germline): LGHDT, YNNKEL (reference sequence). The length of the CDR3 is 15 residues. V lost 3 bases to trimming and J lost 5 bases; unmatched junction nucleotides: 7. The CDR3 DNA reads as TGTGCCAGCAGCCAGCATCCTACTAGCGGGGAGACCCAGTACTTC. Amino acid sequence: CASSQHPTSGETQYF.

The rearrangement uses TRBV18 and TRBJ1-1, with D unclear. This CDR3 contains 14 residues. In germline, CDR1 is KGHSH, CDR2 LQKENI. V was pared by 3 bases and J by 5 bases, with 13 bases between. The CDR3 nucleotides read TGTGCCAGCTCACCCCTCGCCCCGGGGACTGAAGCTTTCTTT. It yields the protein CASSPLAPGTEAFF.